These T cell receptor beta chains were read from a single sample in a study of regulatory T cells in long-lasting Graves disease. Each CDR3 protein gets one entry after TCRdb re-called the multiplex PCR reads with MiXCR. This sample has hundreds of thousands of distinct CDR3 sequences, with about 15% found just once. These data were also reused for a study on T cells in Graves' hyperthyroidism and ophthalmopathy.

The material was peripheral blood mononuclear cells (PBMCs), obtained at new diagnosis, from a patient treated with antithyroid drugs. The receptors originated from a woman between 35 and 50 years old with Graves disease. Both conserved end residues are part of each CDR3.

TRBV25-1 | CASSEGIPRVAEQYF
TRBV29-1 | CSGKLADNGNTQYF
TRBV5-8 | CASSLAPADYGYTF
TRBV9 | CASSVGGRSDSPLHF
TRBV20-1 | CSAQTSGSYEQYF
TRBV20-1 | CSASGGLTEAFF
TRBV18 | CASSPPAGTAFTGELFF
TRBV6-5 | CASSYVKTGELFF
TRBV3-1 | CASSQVRRWGESDNKQFF
TRBV25-1 | CASSAQGPTEAFF
TRBV5-6 | CASSLGPTPRNEQFF
TRBV24-1 | CATSDPDSYEQYF
TRBV20-1 | CSAGGGGVANVLTF
TRBV20-1 | CSAKRELLYNEQFF
TRBV20-1 | CSARDSASGGAGELFF
TRBV2 | CATGWRQASYEQYF
TRBV5-6 | CASSLEGFVGSDSQETQYF
TRBV28 | CASSPPRTGGETQYF
TRBV2 | CASRDDRVRSQYF
TRBV16 | CASNPAGGVYNEQFF
TRBV7-8 | CASSSWGLNQPQHF
TRBV18 | CASSPRGGGLSDTEAFF
TRBV15 | CATSRPRAGGSYEQYF
TRBV27 | CASSYTGGELFF
TRBV5-1 | CASSLKGLAANNEQFF
TRBV5-6 | CASSSEGPVETQYF
TRBV11-3 | CASSFPSGGVFGNEQFF
TRBV11-3 | CASSQGQSLSSYEQYF
TRBV28 | CASSFRLAGGSAISYNEQFF